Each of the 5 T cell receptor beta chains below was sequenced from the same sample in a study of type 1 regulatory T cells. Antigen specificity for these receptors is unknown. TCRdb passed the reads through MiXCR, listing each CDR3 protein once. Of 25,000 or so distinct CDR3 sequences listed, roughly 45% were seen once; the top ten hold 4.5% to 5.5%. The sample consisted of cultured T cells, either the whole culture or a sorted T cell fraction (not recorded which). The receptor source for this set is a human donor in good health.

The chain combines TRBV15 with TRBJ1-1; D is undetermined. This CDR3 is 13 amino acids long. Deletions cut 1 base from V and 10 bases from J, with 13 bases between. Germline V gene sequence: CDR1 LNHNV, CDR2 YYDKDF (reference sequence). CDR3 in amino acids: CATSRVTTTGAFF. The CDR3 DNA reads TGTGCCACCAGCAGAGTGACTACGACCGGAGCTTTCTTT.

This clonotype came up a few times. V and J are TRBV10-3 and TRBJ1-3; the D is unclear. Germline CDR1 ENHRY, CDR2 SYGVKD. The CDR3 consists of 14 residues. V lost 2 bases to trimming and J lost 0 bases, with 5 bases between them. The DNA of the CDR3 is TGTGCCATCAGTGAGGGGGACTCTGGAAACACCATATATTTT. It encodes CAISEGDSGNTIYF.

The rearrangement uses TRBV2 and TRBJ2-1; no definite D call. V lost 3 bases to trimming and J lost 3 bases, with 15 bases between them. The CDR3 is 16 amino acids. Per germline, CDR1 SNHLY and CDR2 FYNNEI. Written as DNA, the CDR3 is TGTGCCAGCAGTGACGGCTTTTCCCAGCTCTACAATGAGCAGTTCTTC. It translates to CASSDGFSQLYNEQFF.

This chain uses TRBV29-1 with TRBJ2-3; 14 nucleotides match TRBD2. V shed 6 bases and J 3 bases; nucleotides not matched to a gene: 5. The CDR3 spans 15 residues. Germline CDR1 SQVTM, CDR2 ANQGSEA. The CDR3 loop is CSVDGTSGRTDTQYF. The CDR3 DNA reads TGCAGCGTAGACGGGACTAGCGGGAGAACAGATACGCAGTATTTT.

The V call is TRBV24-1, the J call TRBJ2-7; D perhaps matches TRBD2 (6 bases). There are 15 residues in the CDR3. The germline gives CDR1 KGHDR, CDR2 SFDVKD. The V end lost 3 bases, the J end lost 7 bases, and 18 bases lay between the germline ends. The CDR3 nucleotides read TGTGCCACCAGTGATCCCTCGGAACTGGGGGGAGAGCAGTACTTC. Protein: CATSDPSELGGEQYF.